The 20 T cell receptor beta chains presented below share a single source sample, sequenced in a study of blood T cell repertoires in COVID-19. Method: immunoSEQ multiplex PCR; TCRdb's copy keeps in-frame clones and lacks some. Counted here are some 150,000 clones, 84% occurring once; the ten biggest clones make up less than 6%. The sample was PBMCs or T cells enriched from blood (not recorded which). The receptor source for this set is a woman aged 45-60 years who had been exposed to COVID-19.

This rearrangement joins TRBV5-1 to TRBJ2-5, with no clear D. CDR3 length: 11 amino acids. Trimming pared 3 bases from V and 3 bases from J, leaving 3 bases between. The germline V gene encodes CDR1 SGHRS and CDR2 YFSETQ. The CDR3 DNA follows: TGCGCCAGCAGCTATAAAGAGACCCAGTACTTC. Amino acid sequence: CASSYKETQYF.

This chain uses TRBV19 with TRBJ1-1; D is unclear. The CDR3 contains 13 residues. Germline V gene data show CDR1 as LNHDA and CDR2 as SQIVND (reference sequence). V dropped 5 bases and J dropped 0 bases, with 7 bases sitting between them. The CDR3 DNA sequence: TGTGCCAGTAGTGTCTCGTTGAACACTGAAGCTTTCTTT. Translating gives CASSVSLNTEAFF.

This clone was counted a few times. The J gene is TRBJ2-7, the V gene TRBV18; 7 nucleotides line up with TRBD2. Trimming took 5 bases from V and 2 from J; bases not matched to a gene: 6. Germline V gene sequence: CDR1 KGHSH, CDR2 LQKENI. The CDR3 runs 14 residues. CDR3 sequence: CASSSGTKAYEQYF. The CDR3, as DNA: TGTGCCAGCTCATCCGGGACTAAAGCCTACGAGCAGTACTTC.

The chain couples TRBV7-2 to TRBJ1-5, with TRBD1 matching over 8 bases. The V gene's germline CDR1 is SGHTA and CDR2 FQGNSA. After removal of 1 base from V and 6 bases from J, the junction contained 2 bases not matched to a gene. This CDR3 has 14 amino acids. This CDR3 is CASSLGDRLQPQHF. The DNA of the CDR3 is TGTGCCAGCAGCTTAGGGGACAGGCTTCAGCCCCAGCATTTT. The complete variable domain, with remaining parts taken from reference TRBV7-2 and TRBJ1-5, reads GAGVSQSPSNKVTEKGKDVELRCDPISGHTALYWYRQSLGQGLEFLIYFQGNSAPDKSGLPSDRFSAERTGGSVSTLTIQRTQQEDSAVYLCASSLGDRLQPQHFGDGTRLSIL.

This clone was seen more than once but under ten times. The chain combines TRBV7-9 with TRBJ2-7; 7 nucleotides match TRBD2. This CDR3 is built from 14 residues. Losses at the gene ends were 6 bases for V and 6 bases for J; bases not matched to a gene: 11. Germline V gene lookup returns CDR1 SEHNR and CDR2 FQNEAQ (reference sequence). The CDR3 is CASRQGQGGSEQYF. In nucleotides, the CDR3 is TGTGCCAGCAGGCAGGGTCAGGGCGGGAGCGAGCAGTACTTC.

The chain employs TRBV10-3 and TRBJ2-7; D not resolved. The CDR3 consists of 10 residues. V was trimmed by 10 bases and J by 6 bases, leaving 10 bases between them. The germline gives CDR1 ENHRY, CDR2 SYGVKD. CDR3 protein: CATAHTEQYF. The CDR3 bases are TGTGCCACTGCCCACACCGAGCAGTACTTC.

The chain uses TRBV19 and TRBJ2-5; weak D call: TRBD2 (7 bases). The CDR3 runs to 14 residues. V lost 3 bases to trimming and J lost 5 bases, with 13 bases between them. CDR1 is LNHDA, CDR2 SQIVND, per germline (reference sequence). The CDR3 DNA is TGTGCCAGTAGTATTGGGGGGGGCCTGGAGACCCAGTACTTC. This translates into CASSIGGGLETQYF.

V usage is TRBV20-1 and J usage is TRBJ2-2; 8 bases are shared with TRBD1. Germline CDR1 and CDR2: DFQATT and SNEGSKA (reference sequence). This CDR3 is built from 16 residues. V was pared by 3 bases and J by 0 bases, with 6 bases of the junction left unmatched. The CDR3 sequence is CSASSGGGPNTGELFF. The CDR3 nucleotides are TGCAGTGCTAGTTCAGGGGGCGGTCCGAACACCGGGGAGCTGTTTTTT.

This chain connects TRBV5-1 to TRBJ1-3; no reliable D call. The CDR3 covers 15 residues. V was cut by 0 bases and J by 2 bases, with 9 bases left in between. The germline V gene encodes CDR1 SGHRS and CDR2 YFSETQ. The CDR3 region has the DNA TGCGCCAGCAGCTTGGAAGGCAGGCCTGGAAACACCATATATTTT. This encodes CASSLEGRPGNTIYF.

V is TRBV5-6 and J is TRBJ1-1; D is unclear. Germline-derived CDR1 and CDR2 are SGHDT and YYEEEE. Trimming took off 0 bases at V and 5 bases at J, with 5 bases between the two ends. CDR3 length: 12 residues. CDR3 DNA sequence: TGTGCCAGCAGCTTGGATAATACTGAAGCTTTCTTT. This codes for CASSLDNTEAFF.

The rearrangement joins TRBV27 to TRBJ1-5; TRBD1 matches at 8 bases. Trimming removed 5 bases from V and 9 bases from J; junction bases left unmatched: 9. Germline V gene sequence: CDR1 MNHEY, CDR2 SMNVEV (reference sequence). The CDR3 is made up of 14 amino acids. The CDR3 loop is CASSMDRDLGPQHF. As DNA, the CDR3 is TGTGCCAGCAGTATGGACAGGGACCTTGGGCCCCAGCATTTT.

V usage is TRBV6-5 and J usage is TRBJ1-3; possibly TRBD1 for D (6 bases). V was trimmed by 2 bases and J by 0 bases, leaving 11 bases between them. CDR3 length: 16 residues. Germline CDR1 is MNHEY and CDR2 is SVGAGI. CDR3 residues: CASSYGQGSSGNTIYF. The CDR3 DNA is TGTGCCAGCAGTTACGGGCAGGGGAGCTCTGGAAACACCATATATTTT.

This clone was recorded a few times. V is TRBV12-3 or TRBV12-4 and J is TRBJ1-5; D perhaps matches TRBD1 (5 bases). V lost 1 base, J lost 6 bases, and 7 bases lay in between. This CDR3 has 13 amino acids. The CDR3 is CASSLGGVQPQHF. The CDR3 region has the DNA TGTGCCAGCAGTTTAGGGGGCGTTCAGCCCCAGCATTTT.

The V and J genes are TRBV3-1 (or the pseudogene TRBV3-2) and TRBJ2-1; 9 bases align to TRBD2. The V gene's germline CDR1 is LGHDT and CDR2 YNNKEL (reference sequence). V dropped 4 bases and J dropped 5; count of bases not matched to a gene: 12. The CDR3 is made up of 17 amino acids. Here the CDR3 reads CASSRAGGTLLNNEQFF. CDR3 sequence (DNA): TGTGCCAGCAGCCGTGCGGGAGGGACTTTACTAAACAATGAGCAGTTCTTC.

As DNA, the CDR3 is TGTGCCATCAGTGGTAGCGGGGGGCCCCAAGAGACCCAGTACTTC. This translates into CAISGSGGPQETQYF. The rearrangement links TRBV10-3 to TRBJ2-5; 10 bases map to TRBD2. Germline CDR1 and CDR2: ENHRY and SYGVKD. V gave up 4 bases and J gave up 1 base; unmatched junction bases: 3. The CDR3 consists of 15 residues.

The chain is built from TRBV2 and TRBJ2-3; 9 bases map to TRBD2. This CDR3 spans 14 amino acids. Germline V lookup: CDR1 SNHLY, CDR2 FYNNEI. The V gene end was trimmed by 7 bases and the J gene end by 1 base; junction bases not matched to a gene: 3. CDR3 nucleotide sequence: TGTGCCAGCAAGTTAGCGGGGGGCACAGATACGCAGTATTTT. Translating it yields CASKLAGGTDTQYF.

This chain connects TRBV12-3 or TRBV12-4 to TRBJ1-2; D uncertain. This CDR3 has 11 residues. The V gene lost 6 bases and the J gene lost 7 bases, with 9 bases spanning the gap. For the CDR3, the DNA is TGTGCCAGCAGAGTCCCGGGTGGCTACACCTTC. Its protein is CASRVPGGYTF.

The genes are TRBV6-6 and TRBJ1-5; D may be TRBD1 (5 bases). The CDR3 is made up of 15 amino acids. The V gene's germline CDR1 is MNHNY and CDR2 SVGAGI (reference sequence). The germline V and J ends were trimmed by 0 bases and 5 bases, with 11 bases remaining between them. The CDR3 DNA reads as TGTGCCAGCAGTTACTCGGGGGGAACAGATCAGCCCCAGCATTTT. It yields the protein CASSYSGGTDQPQHF.

This chain connects TRBV27 to TRBJ1-6, with TRBD1 matching over 8 bases. The CDR3 runs 15 residues. The V gene end was trimmed by 7 bases and the J gene end by 7 bases; junction bases not matched to a gene: 9. Germline CDR1 MNHEY, CDR2 SMNVEV (reference sequence). The CDR3 bases are TGTGCCAGCAAACCCAGGGGGCTAAAAAATTCACCCCTCCACTTT. Translating gives CASKPRGLKNSPLHF.

The chain links TRBV6-6 to TRBJ2-2; 10 bases map to TRBD2. Germline trimming cut 5 bases from V and 3 bases from J; bases unmatched to any gene: 9. The germline V gene has CDR1 MNHNY and CDR2 SVGAGI (reference sequence). The CDR3 consists of 17 residues. The CDR3: CASSLYGSGGDTGELFF. Here the CDR3 DNA reads TGTGCCAGCAGTCTTTACGGGAGCGGGGGGGACACCGGGGAGCTGTTTTTT.